This TCR beta chain was found in a study of OX40 agonist ivuxolimab in advanced cancers. About the research overall: Among those enrolled, mean age was about 63 years (range about 23 to 90) and 82.7% were male. In three patients, partial responses were observed, one with hepatocellular carcinoma and two with cutaneous melanoma. Study conclusions and caveats: CD4+ T cells averaged fewer expanded clones than CD8+ T cells.

CDR3 length equals 12 residues. The germline V gene encodes CDR1 GTSNPN and CDR2 SVGIG (reference sequence). The germline V and J ends were trimmed by 0 bases and 3 bases, with 6 bases remaining between them. Clones were read by immunoSEQ multiplex PCR, and TCRdb kept only the in-frame ones, dropping some. The repertoire has 55,000 to 75,000 clones, roughly nine tenths of them found once; the top ten carry 3.8%. Notes on this clone: Its specificity is unknown.

The specimen comprised CD4+ or CD8+ T cells sorted from blood, sampled in a trial of the OX40 agonist ivuxolimab. The clonotype was recovered from an adult with an advanced solid tumor such as melanoma, head and neck, liver or kidney cancer. The chain couples TRBV30 to TRBJ2-7; no definite D call. The CDR3 loop reads CAWSVNGYEQYF. The CDR3 DNA is TGTGCCTGGAGTGTAAATGGCTACGAGCAGTACTTC. The whole variable domain, filled in from reference TRBV30 and TRBJ2-7, reads SQTIHQWPATLVQPVGSPLSLECTVEGTSNPNLYWYRQAAGRGLQLLFYSVGIGQISSEVPQNLSASRPQDRQFILSSKKLLLSDSGFYLCAWSVNGYEQYFGPGTRLTVT.